This TCR beta chain was obtained from a study of T cell repertoires in cytomegalovirus infection. Across the whole study: Signatures in public TCR beta sequences pointed to both CMV infection and matching HLA type. General observations from the study: In two of eight donors, the top clonotype was HLA-C-restricted CMV-specific. Individuals carrying CMV plus the relevant HLA were identified by cumulative frequency of public TCR beta families.

In TCRdb, the reads were re-called with MiXCR into one record per CDR3 protein. This table has approximately 500,000 distinct CDR3 sequences, more than 15% appearing once. This clonotype was counted many times. Its specificity is unknown. This CDR3 spans 17 amino acids. V was trimmed by 0 bases and J by 6 bases, leaving 18 bases between them. V is TRBV12-3 or TRBV12-4 and J is TRBJ2-1, with TRBD2 as a possible D gene (6 bases). The sequenced sample consisted of CD8+ T cells from PBMCs. The sequence came from a human donor in good health (CMV status not recorded). Some clones in this sample may be carry-over from other donors' samples. The CDR3 protein is CASSLAFLASERNEQFF. The CDR3 DNA reads TGTGCCAGCAGTTTAGCTTTCCTAGCGTCCGAACGCAATGAGCAGTTCTTC.